The entry below gives a single TCR beta chain sequence along with its context. Its antigen is not known. The data belong to a study of shared clonotypes between healthy human individuals. Study background: Each donor contributed plates that comprised three CD4 naive, three CD4 memory, two CD8 naive and one CD8 memory.

Germline V gives CDR1 MNHEY, CDR2 SMNVEV (reference sequence). V lost 3 bases to trimming and J lost 5 bases, with 10 bases between them. This CDR3 contains 14 residues. Several immunoSEQ plates received, in even portions, the genomic DNA of each subset. Profiling relied on immunoSEQ multiplex PCR, and the TCRdb table lists in-frame clones only, not all of them. The table includes roughly 1,500,000 clones, approximately 98.5% detected once. The study, taken as a whole, reports: Shared clonotypes: roughly 5% naive CD4, around 3.7% naive CD8, 2.3% memory CD4, around 0.4% memory CD8. Researchers found naive subsets generally carried larger estimated richness than memory subsets.

The V call is TRBV27, the J call TRBJ2-2; D possibly corresponds to TRBD2 (6 bases). The sequenced sample was naive CD4+ T cells sorted from blood. Subset defined: CD45RA+ positively selected. The source of this sequence is a man in his thirties or forties in good health. This CDR3 reads CASSLYSGTGELFF. DNA of the CDR3: TGTGCCAGCAGTTTGTACAGCGGGACCGGGGAGCTGTTTTTT.